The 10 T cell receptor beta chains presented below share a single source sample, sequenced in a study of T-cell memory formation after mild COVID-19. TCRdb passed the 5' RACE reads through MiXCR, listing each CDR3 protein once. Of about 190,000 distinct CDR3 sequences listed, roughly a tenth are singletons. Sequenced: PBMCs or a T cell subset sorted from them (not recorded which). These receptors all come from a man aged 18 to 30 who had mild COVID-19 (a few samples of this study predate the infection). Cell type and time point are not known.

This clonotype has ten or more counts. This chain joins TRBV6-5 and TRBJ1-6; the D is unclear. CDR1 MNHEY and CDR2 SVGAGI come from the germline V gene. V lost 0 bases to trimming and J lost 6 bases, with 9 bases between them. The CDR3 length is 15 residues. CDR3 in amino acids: CASSYSNKPNSPLHF. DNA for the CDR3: TGTGCCAGCAGTTACTCGAATAAGCCTAATTCACCCCTCCACTTT.

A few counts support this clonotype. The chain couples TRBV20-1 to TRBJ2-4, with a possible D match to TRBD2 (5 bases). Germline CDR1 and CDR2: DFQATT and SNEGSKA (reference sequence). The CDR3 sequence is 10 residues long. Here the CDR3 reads CRTGSDIQYF. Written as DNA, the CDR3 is TGCAGGACGGGGAGTGACATTCAGTACTTC.

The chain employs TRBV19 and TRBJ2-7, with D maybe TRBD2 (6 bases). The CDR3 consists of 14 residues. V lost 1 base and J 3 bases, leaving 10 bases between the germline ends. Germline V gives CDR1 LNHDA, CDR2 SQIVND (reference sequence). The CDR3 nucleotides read TGTGCCAGTAGTATAGTCGGGGGTGGCTACGAGCAGTACTTC. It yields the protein CASSIVGGGYEQYF.

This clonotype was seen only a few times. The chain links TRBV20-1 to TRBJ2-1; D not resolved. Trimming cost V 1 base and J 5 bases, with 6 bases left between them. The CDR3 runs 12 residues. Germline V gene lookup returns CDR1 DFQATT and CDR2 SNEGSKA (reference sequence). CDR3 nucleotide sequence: TGCAGTGCTAGAGGCCTGAACAATGAGCAGTTCTTC. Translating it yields CSARGLNNEQFF.

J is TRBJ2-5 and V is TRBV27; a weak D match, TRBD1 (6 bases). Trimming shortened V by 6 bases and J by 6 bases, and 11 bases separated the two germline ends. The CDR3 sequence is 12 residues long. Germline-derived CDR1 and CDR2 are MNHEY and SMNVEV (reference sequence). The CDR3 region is CASSLTGKTQYF. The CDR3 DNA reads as TGTGCCAGCAGCCTAACAGGGAAGACCCAGTACTTC.

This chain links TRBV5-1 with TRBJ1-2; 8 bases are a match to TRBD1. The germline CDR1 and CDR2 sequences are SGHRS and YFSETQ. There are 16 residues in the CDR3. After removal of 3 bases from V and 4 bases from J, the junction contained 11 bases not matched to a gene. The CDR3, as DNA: TGCGCCAGCAGCTCGACCAGACAGGGGTCGGGCTATGGCTACACCTTC. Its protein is CASSSTRQGSGYGYTF.

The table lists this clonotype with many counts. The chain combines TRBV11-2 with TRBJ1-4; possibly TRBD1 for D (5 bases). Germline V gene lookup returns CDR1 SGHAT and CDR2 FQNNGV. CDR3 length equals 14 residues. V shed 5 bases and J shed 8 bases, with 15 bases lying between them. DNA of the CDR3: TGTGCCAGCAGCCCATCGGGGCTGGGGGAAAAACTGTTTTTT. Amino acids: CASSPSGLGEKLFF.

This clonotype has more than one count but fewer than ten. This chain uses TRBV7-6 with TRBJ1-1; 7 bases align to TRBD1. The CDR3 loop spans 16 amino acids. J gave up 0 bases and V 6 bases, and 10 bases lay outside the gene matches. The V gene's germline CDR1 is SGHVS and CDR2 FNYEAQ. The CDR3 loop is CASSFSQGHMNTEAFF. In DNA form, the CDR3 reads TGTGCCAGCAGTTTTTCACAGGGGCACATGAACACTGAAGCTTTCTTT.

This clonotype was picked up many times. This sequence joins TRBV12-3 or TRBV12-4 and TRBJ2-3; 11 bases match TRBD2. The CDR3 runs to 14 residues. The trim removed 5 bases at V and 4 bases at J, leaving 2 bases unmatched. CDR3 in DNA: TGTGCCAGCAGTACTAGCGGGGGAGCAGATACGCAGTATTTT. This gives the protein CASSTSGGADTQYF.

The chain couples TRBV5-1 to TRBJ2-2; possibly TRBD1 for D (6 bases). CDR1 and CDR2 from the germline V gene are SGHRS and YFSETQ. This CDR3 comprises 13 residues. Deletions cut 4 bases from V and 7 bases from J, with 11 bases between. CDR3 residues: CASSGQGNGELFF. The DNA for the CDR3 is TGCGCCAGCAGCGGGCAGGGGAACGGGGAGCTGTTTTTT. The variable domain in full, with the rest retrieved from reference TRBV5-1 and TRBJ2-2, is KAGVTQTPRYLIKTRGQQVTLSCSPISGHRSVSWYQQTPGQGLQFLFEYFSETQRNKGNFPGRFSGRQFSNSRSEMNVSTLELGDSALYLCASSGQGNGELFFGEGSRLTVL.